The present T cell receptor (beta chain) was sequenced within a study of OX40 agonist ivuxolimab in advanced cancers. Across the whole study: Ivuxolimab is a fully human IgG2 antibody that activates OX40 (CD134).

The CDR3 loop spans 14 amino acids. Per the germline V gene, CDR1 is MNHEY and CDR2 is SMNVEV (reference sequence). The protocol was immunoSEQ multiplex PCR, while the TCRdb copy is restricted to in-frame clones and leaves out a portion. The table has more than 35,000 clones, 80% seen once. Of note for this clone: A much larger clone lies a single base off, so this may be a read error.

The rearrangement uses TRBV27 and TRBJ1-1; D is perhaps TRBD1 (6 bases). Specimen: CD4+ or CD8+ T cells sorted from blood, collected in a trial of the OX40 agonist ivuxolimab. The sequence was obtained from an adult with an advanced solid tumor such as melanoma, head and neck, liver or kidney cancer. The chain's CDR3 is CASTTGGGATEVFF. CDR3 DNA: TGTGCCAGCACCACCGGTGGGGGGGCTACTGAAGTTTTCTTT.